The clone carrying this T cell receptor beta chain was seen at least ten times. Looked up from germline, CDR1 is SGHDN and CDR2 is FVKESK. This CDR3 is 14 amino acids long. Between the trimmed V and J ends, which lost 4 bases and 3 bases, there was a span of 12 bases. Noted time point: newly diagnosed GD, antithyroid drugs for less than 3 months. The TCR library was made from RNA that had been extracted from PBMCs in TRIzol. Building of the TCR beta libraries involved iRepertoire HTBI primers and Arm-PCR of CDR3 regions. TCRdb processed the multiplex PCR reads anew with MiXCR; each CDR3 protein has one entry. The sample includes around 500,000 distinct CDR3 sequences, about 12% of them seen just once. These data belong to a study of regulatory T cells in long-lasting Graves disease. Study context: Newly diagnosed Graves' patients took antithyroid drugs under 3 months.

These data were likewise used in another study, on T cells in Graves' hyperthyroidism and ophthalmopathy.

Sequenced material: peripheral blood mononuclear cells (PBMCs), taken at new diagnosis, from a patient treated with antithyroid drugs. The rearrangement links TRBV14 to TRBJ2-5, with D perhaps TRBD1 (6 bases). This TCR was recovered from a woman aged 30 to 39 with Graves disease. DNA for the CDR3: TGTGCCAGCAGCCCCAGACAGGTCGAAGAGACCCAGTACTTC. It yields the protein CASSPRQVEETQYF.